The present T cell receptor beta chain was sequenced within a study of blood T cell repertoires in COVID-19. For the study at large: The origin of the acute and convalescent COVID-19 samples was the United States, Italy and Spain. The analysed material was cDNA or gDNA that came from T cells, B-cell-depleted T cells, or PBMCs.

CDR1 is SNHLY, CDR2 FYNNEI, per germline. V was cut by 4 bases and J by 7 bases, with 5 bases left in between. This CDR3 comprises 11 residues. Profiling relied on immunoSEQ multiplex PCR, and the TCRdb table lists in-frame clones only, not all of them. The repertoire holds about 55,000 clones, with about 88% as singletons. This receptor was identified in a man aged 55-75 years with active COVID-19. The rearrangement links TRBV2 to TRBJ2-1; D unclear. The sample taken for sequencing was peripheral blood. The CDR3 DNA is TGTGCCAGCAGTGGACTGAATGAGCAGTTCTTC. Its translation: CASSGLNEQFF.